This record looks at one T cell receptor (beta chain) sequence and its context. The germline V gene has CDR1 SGDLS and CDR2 YYNGEE. The V end was cut by 2 bases, the J end by 1 base, with 6 bases between. The CDR3 covers 13 residues. The sample comes from a study of blood T cell repertoires in COVID-19. Original handling: Nucleated cell number was recorded as an estimate derived from reference gene primer amplification. Assay: immunoSEQ multiplex PCR; the TCRdb copy retains only in-frame clones and omits some. The DNA gave D and trimming, while V, J and clone size come from that table. The sample contains 240,000 or so clones, 87% of which appear only once.

The specimen sequenced was peripheral blood. The chain employs TRBV9 and TRBJ1-1; D remains unclear. The source of this sequence is a man aged 55 to 70 who had recovered from COVID-19. Here the CDR3 DNA reads TGTGCCAGCAGCGTTCGGGGGAACACTGAAGCTTTCTTT. This encodes CASSVRGNTEAFF.